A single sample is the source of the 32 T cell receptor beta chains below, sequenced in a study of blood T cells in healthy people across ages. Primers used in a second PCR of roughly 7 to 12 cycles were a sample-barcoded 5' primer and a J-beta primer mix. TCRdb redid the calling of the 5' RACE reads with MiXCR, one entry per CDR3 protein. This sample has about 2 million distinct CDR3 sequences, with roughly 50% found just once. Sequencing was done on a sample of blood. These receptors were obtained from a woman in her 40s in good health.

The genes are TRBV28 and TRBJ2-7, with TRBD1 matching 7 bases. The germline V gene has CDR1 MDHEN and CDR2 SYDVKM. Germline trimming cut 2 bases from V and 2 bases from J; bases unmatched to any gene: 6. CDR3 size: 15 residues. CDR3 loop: CASSLIATGTYEQYF. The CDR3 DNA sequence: TGTGCCAGCAGTTTAATCGCGACAGGGACCTACGAGCAGTACTTC.

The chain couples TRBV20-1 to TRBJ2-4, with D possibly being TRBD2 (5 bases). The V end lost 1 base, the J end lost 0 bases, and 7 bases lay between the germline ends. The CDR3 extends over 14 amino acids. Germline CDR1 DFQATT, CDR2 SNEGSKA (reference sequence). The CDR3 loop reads CSARGGAAKNIQYF. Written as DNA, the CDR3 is TGCAGTGCTAGAGGGGGAGCAGCCAAAAACATTCAGTACTTC.

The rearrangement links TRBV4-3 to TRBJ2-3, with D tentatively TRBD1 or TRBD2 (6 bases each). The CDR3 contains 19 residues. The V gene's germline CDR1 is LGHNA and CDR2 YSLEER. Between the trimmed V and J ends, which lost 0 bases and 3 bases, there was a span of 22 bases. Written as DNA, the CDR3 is TGCGCCAGCAGCCAAGATTGGGCTGGGGTCGGGGGACAAACAGATACGCAGTATTTT. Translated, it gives CASSQDWAGVGGQTDTQYF.

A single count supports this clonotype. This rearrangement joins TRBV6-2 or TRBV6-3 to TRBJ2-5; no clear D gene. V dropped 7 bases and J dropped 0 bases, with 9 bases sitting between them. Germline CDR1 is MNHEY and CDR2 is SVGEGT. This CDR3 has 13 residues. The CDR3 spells CASKVPHQETQYF. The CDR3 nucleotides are TGTGCCAGCAAGGTACCCCACCAAGAGACCCAGTACTTC.

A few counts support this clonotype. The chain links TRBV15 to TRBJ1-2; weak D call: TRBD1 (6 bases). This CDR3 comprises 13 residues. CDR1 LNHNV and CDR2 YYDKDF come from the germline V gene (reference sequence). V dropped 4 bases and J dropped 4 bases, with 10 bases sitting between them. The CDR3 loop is CATSIQGSYGYTF. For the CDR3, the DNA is TGTGCCACCAGCATACAGGGTAGCTATGGCTACACCTTC. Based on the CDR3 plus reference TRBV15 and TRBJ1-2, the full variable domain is DAMVIQNPRYQVTQFGKPVTLSCSQTLNHNVMYWYQQKSSQAPKLLFHYYDKDFNNEADTPDNFQSRRPNTSFCFLDIRSPGLGDTAMYLCATSIQGSYGYTFGSGTRLTVV.

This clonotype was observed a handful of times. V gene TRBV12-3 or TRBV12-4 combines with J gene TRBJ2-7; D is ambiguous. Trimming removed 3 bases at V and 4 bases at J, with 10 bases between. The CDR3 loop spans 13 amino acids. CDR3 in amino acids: CASSLGGKYEQYF. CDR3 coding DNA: TGTGCCAGCAGTTTGGGCGGCAAATACGAGCAGTACTTC.

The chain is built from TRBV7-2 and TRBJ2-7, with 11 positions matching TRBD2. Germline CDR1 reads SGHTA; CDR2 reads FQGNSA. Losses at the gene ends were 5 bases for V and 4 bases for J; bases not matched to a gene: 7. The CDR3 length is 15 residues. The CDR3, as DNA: TGTGCCAGCAGCGCGGGGGCTAGCGGGGGGTACGAGCAGTACTTC. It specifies CASSAGASGGYEQYF. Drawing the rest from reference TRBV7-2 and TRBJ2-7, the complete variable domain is GAGVSQSPSNKVTEKGKDVELRCDPISGHTALYWYRQSLGQGLEFLIYFQGNSAPDKSGLPSDRFSAERTGGSVSTLTIQRTQQEDSAVYLCASSAGASGGYEQYFGPGTRLTVT.

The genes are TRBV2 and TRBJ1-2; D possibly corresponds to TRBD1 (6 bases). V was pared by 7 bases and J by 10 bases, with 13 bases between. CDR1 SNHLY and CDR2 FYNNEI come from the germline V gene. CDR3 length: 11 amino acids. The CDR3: CASTRAGVYTF. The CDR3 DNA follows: TGTGCCAGCACAAGGGCAGGGGTCTACACCTTC.

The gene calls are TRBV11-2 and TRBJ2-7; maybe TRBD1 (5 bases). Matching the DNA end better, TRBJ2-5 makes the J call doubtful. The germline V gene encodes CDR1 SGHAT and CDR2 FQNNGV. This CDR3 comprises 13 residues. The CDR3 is CASTLGDRKTQYF. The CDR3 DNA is TGTGCAAGTACTTTAGGGGATAGGAAGACCCAGTACTTC.

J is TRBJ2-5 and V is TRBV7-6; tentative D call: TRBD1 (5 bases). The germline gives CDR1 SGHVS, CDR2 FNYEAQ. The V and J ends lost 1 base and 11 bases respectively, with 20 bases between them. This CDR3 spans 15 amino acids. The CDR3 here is CASSLDRFAYNEQYF. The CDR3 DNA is TGTGCCAGCAGCTTAGACAGGTTCGCCTACAATGAGCAGTACTTC.

CDR3 bases: TGCGCCAGCAGCTTGGGGACAGGGTCGGCTGAAGCTTTCTTT. This sequence encodes CASSLGTGSAEAFF. J is TRBJ1-1 and V is TRBV5-1, with 8 bases matching TRBD1. The CDR3 extends over 14 amino acids. CDR1 and CDR2 (germline): SGHRS, YFSETQ. After removal of 0 bases from V and 6 bases from J, the junction contained 4 bases not matched to a gene. Based on the CDR3 plus reference TRBV5-1 and TRBJ1-1, the full variable domain is KAGVTQTPRYLIKTRGQQVTLSCSPISGHRSVSWYQQTPGQGLQFLFEYFSETQRNKGNFPGRFSGRQFSNSRSEMNVSTLELGDSALYLCASSLGTGSAEAFFGQGTRLTVV.

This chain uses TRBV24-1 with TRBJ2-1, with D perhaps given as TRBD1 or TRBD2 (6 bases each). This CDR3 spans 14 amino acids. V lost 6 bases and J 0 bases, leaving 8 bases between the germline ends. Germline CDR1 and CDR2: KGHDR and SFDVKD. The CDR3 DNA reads TGTGCCACCAGTAGGGGGGTCTCCTACAATGAGCAGTTCTTC. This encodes CATSRGVSYNEQFF.

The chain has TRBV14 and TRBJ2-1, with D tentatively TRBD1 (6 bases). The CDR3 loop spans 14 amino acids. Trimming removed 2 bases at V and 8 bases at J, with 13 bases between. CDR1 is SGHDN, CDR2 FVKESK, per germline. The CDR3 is CASSQLQGIYEQFF. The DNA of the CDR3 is TGTGCCAGCAGCCAATTACAGGGTATTTATGAGCAGTTCTTC.

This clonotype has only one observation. The CDR3 nucleotides are TGTGCCAGCAGTTTACGGGGAACAGGAGGCTACACCTTC. It is translated as CASSLRGTGGYTF. V and J are TRBV27 and TRBJ1-2, with D maybe TRBD1 (5 bases). The V gene's germline CDR1 is MNHEY and CDR2 SMNVEV (reference sequence). V lost 2 bases and J lost 8, with 12 bases in between. This CDR3 is built from 13 residues.

The CDR3: CASSRAGTAYYEQYF. CDR3 nucleotides: TGTGCCAGCAGCCGCGCCGGGACAGCCTACTACGAGCAGTACTTC. V usage is TRBV3-1 and J usage is TRBJ2-7; 7 positions agree with TRBD1. CDR1 and CDR2 (germline): LGHDT, YNNKEL (reference sequence). J lost 3 bases, V lost 4 bases, and 9 bases had no gene match. The CDR3 length is 15 residues.

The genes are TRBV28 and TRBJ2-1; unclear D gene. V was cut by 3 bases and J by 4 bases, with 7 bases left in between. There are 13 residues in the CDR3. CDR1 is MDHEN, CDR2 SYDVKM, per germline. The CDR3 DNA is TGTGCCAGCAGTTTTTCCGATTACAATGAGCAGTTCTTC. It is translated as CASSFSDYNEQFF.

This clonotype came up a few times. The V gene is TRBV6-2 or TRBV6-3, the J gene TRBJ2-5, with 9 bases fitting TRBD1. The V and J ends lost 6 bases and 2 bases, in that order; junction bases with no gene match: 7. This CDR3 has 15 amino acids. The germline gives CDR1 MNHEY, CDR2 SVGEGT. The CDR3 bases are TGTGCCAGCAGCCGTGGACAGGGGCGACAAGAGACCCAGTACTTC. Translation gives CASSRGQGRQETQYF.

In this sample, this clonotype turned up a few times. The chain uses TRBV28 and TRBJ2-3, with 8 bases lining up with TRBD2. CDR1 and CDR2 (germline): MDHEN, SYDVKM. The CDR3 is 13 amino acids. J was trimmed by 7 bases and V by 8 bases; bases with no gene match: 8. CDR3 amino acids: CASFGLAYHTQYF. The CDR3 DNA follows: TGTGCCAGCTTCGGACTAGCCTATCATACGCAGTATTTT.

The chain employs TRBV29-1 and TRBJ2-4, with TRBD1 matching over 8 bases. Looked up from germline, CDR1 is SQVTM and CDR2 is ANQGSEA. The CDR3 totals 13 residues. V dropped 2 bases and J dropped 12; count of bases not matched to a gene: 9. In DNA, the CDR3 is TGCAGCGTTGAACAGACAGGGGCGGACACTCAGTACTTC. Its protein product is CSVEQTGADTQYF.

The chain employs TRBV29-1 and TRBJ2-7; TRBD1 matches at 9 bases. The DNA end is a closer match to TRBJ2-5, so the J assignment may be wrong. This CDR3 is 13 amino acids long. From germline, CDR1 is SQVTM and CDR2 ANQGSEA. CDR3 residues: CSSRDRDSWTQYF. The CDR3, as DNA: TGCAGCTCCCGGGACAGGGATTCGTGGACCCAGTACTTC.

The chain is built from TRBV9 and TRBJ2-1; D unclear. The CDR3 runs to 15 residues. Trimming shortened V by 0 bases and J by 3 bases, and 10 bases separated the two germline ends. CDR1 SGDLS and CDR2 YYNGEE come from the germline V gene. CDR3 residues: CASSVVGTNYNEQFF. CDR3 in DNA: TGTGCCAGCAGCGTAGTAGGAACCAACTACAATGAGCAGTTCTTC.

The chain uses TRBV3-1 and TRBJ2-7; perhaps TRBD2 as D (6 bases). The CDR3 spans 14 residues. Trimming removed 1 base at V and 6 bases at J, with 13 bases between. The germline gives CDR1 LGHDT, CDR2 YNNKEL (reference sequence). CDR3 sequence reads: CASSQVAGTGEQYF. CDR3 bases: TGTGCCAGCAGCCAAGTCGCAGGGACTGGCGAGCAGTACTTC.

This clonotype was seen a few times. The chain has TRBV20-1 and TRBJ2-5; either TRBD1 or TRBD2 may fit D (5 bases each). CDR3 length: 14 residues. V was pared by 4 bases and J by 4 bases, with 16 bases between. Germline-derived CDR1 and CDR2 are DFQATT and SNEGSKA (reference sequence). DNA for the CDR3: TGCAGTGCTAACGCTGTCCGAGGGACAGAGACCCAGTACTTC. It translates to CSANAVRGTETQYF.

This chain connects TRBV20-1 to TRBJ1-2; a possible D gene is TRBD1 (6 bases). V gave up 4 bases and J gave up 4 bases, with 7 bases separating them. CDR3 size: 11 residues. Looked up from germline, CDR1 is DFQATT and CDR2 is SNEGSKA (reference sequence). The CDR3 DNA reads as TGCAGTGCTAACAGGGTCTATGGCTACACCTTC. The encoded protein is CSANRVYGYTF.

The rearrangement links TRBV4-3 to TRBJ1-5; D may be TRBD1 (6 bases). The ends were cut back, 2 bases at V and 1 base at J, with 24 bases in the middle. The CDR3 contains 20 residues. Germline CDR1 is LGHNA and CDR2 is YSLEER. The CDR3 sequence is CASSQPPGHKPKGSNQPQHF. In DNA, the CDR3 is TGCGCCAGCAGCCAACCTCCGGGACACAAACCTAAGGGGAGCAATCAGCCCCAGCATTTT.

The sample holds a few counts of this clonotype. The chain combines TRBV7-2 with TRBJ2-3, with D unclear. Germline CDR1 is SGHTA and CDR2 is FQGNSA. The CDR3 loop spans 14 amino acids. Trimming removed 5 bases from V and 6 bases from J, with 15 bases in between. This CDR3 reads CASSPDPHGDTQYF. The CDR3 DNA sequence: TGTGCCAGCAGCCCGGACCCTCATGGGGATACGCAGTATTTT.

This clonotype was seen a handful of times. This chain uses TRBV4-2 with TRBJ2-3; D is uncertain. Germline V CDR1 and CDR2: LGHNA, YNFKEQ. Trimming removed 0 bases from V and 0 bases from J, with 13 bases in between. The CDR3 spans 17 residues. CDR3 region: CASSQDRATLSTDTQYF. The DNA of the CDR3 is TGTGCCAGCAGCCAAGATAGGGCTACCCTTAGCACAGATACGCAGTATTTT.

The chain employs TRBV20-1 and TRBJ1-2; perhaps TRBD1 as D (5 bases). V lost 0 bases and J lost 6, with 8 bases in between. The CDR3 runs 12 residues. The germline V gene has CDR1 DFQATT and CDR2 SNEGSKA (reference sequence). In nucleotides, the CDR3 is TGCAGTGCTAGAGAAAGGGGACATGGCTACACCTTC. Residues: CSARERGHGYTF.

The CDR3 sequence is CASSLSTGSYGYTF. The CDR3 nucleotides are TGCGCCAGCAGCTTGTCGACAGGCTCCTATGGCTACACCTTC. The chain uses TRBV5-1 and TRBJ1-2, with a weak D call TRBD1 (6 bases). The ends were cut back, 1 base at V and 4 bases at J, with 11 bases in the middle. The CDR3 extends over 14 amino acids. Germline CDR1 SGHRS, CDR2 YFSETQ.

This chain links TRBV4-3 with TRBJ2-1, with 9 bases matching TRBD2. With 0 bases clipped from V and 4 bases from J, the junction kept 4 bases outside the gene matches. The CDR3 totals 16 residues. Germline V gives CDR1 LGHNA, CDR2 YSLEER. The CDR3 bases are TGCGCCAGCAGCCAAGATATAGCGGGGGCTTACAATGAGCAGTTCTTC. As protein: CASSQDIAGAYNEQFF.

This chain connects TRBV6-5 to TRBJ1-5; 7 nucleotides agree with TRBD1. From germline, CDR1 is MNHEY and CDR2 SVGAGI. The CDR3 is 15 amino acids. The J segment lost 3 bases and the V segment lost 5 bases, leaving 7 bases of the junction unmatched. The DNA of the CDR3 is TGTGCCAGCAGTGCCCGGGACAGCCACAATCAGCCCCAGCATTTT. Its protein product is CASSARDSHNQPQHF.

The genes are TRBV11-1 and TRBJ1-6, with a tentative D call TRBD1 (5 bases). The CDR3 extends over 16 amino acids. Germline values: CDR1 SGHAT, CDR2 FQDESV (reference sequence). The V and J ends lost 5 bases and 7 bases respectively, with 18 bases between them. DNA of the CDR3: TGTGCCAGCAGCCCCCGCCCTGGCAGGGTGAATTCACCCCTCCACTTT. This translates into CASSPRPGRVNSPLHF.